The clone carrying this T cell receptor (beta chain) was seen at least ten times. These data come from a study of blood T cells in healthy people across ages. CDR3 length: 15 residues. V shed 6 bases and J shed 5 bases, with 19 bases lying between them. Healthy Caucasian individuals from Russia aged about 6 to 95 were enrolled as donors. They isolated at least 6 million PBMCs from each sample. A sample-barcoded 5' primer and a J-beta primer mix were used in a second PCR of about 6 to 11 cycles. TCRdb itself ran the 5' RACE reads through MiXCR, one entry per CDR3 protein. The table records hundreds of thousands of distinct CDR3 sequences, roughly 26% of them present only once.

The source material was blood. The J gene is TRBJ1-1, the V gene TRBV12-3 or TRBV12-4; TRBD1 is a possible D gene (6 bases). The source is a woman older than 75 in good health. The CDR3 DNA sequence: TGTGCCAGCAGCCGCGGCGGGGGCGGGAGTACTGAAGCTTTCTTT. This sequence encodes CASSRGGGGSTEAFF.